The clone carrying this T cell receptor beta chain was observed a single time. The data derive from a study of CD8 T cells in Susac syndrome. Fulfillment of recently defined diagnostic criteria for definite or probable disease was shown by the patients with Susac syndrome. TEMRA cells were FACS-enriched, and CD8+ and CD4+ T cells were isolated negatively. This CDR3 has 14 residues. The germline V gene encodes CDR1 SGHAT and CDR2 FQNNGV. V lost 5 bases, J lost 9 bases, and 19 bases lay in between. It was with random hexamers that 0.5 to 1 ug RNA was reverse transcribed. The authors amplified TCR beta CDR3 across 54 Vbeta and 13 Jbeta using immunoSEQ multiplex PCR. One entry per CDR3 protein results from TCRdb running MiXCR on the immunoSEQ multiplex PCR reads. The table includes roughly 110,000 distinct CDR3 sequences, roughly 95% detected once.

The chain links TRBV11-2 to TRBJ2-5; TRBD1 or TRBD2 may be the D gene (6 bases each). The source of this sequence is a human donor with Susac syndrome. Input material: CD8+ T cells from PBMCs. CDR3 protein: CASSITGDPGAQYF. The CDR3 coding sequence is TGTGCCAGCAGCATAACGGGGGACCCAGGGGCCCAGTACTTC.